Sequencing of this T cell receptor beta chain was carried out in a study of blood T cell repertoires in COVID-19. Study details: The United States, Italy and Spain supplied acute and convalescent COVID-19 samples. Sample material is recorded as cDNA or gDNA derived from T cells, B-cell-depleted T cells, or PBMCs.

CDR3 length: 14 residues. Trimming at V came to 5 bases and at J to 10 bases, leaving 9 bases not matched to a gene. Germline-derived CDR1 and CDR2 are SGHTA and FQGTGA. As processed by the authors: Amplification from reference gene primers served as the basis for estimated nucleated cell counts. Measured with immunoSEQ multiplex PCR; TCRdb has only the in-frame clones, and not every one. V, J and clone size reflect that table, while D and trimming were determined from the DNA. The data hold under 450,000 clones, with roughly 90% observed a single time. The chain recombines TRBV7-3 with TRBJ2-1; TRBD2 agrees at 9 bases. The sample was peripheral blood. This TCR was recovered from a woman aged 55-69 years with COVID-19, enrolled during active disease. CDR3 sequence: CASSPVAGGAEQFF. DNA for the CDR3: TGTGCCAGCAGCCCCGTTGCGGGGGGGGCGGAGCAGTTCTTC.